The 30 T cell receptor beta chains given below trace back to one sample, sequenced in a study of naive and memory T cell subsets. Study-level findings and limits: A few larger clonotypes appeared in naive repertoires, especially CD8, possibly memory cells re-expressing CD45RA.

An equimolar mix of two oligonucleotides served as the beta constant-region primer for TRBC1 and TRBC2. Nested alpha and beta constant-region primers with the SP2 primer drove four PCR rounds on ligated cDNA. TCRdb reprocessed the UMI-ligation and nested PCR reads with MiXCR, giving one entry per CDR3 protein. This table has approximately 140,000 distinct CDR3 sequences, 22% appearing once. Antigen specificity for these receptors is unknown. The sample comprised naive CD4+ T cells from blood. Receptor source: a human donor in good health.

The chain is built from TRBV20-1 and TRBJ2-5; TRBD2 matches at 11 bases. Germline CDR1 is DFQATT and CDR2 is SNEGSKA (reference sequence). The CDR3 loop spans 13 amino acids. The V segment lost 6 bases and the J segment 3 bases; nucleotides outside the gene matches: 3. Here the CDR3 reads CSAGTSGKETQYF. In DNA, the CDR3 is TGCAGTGCCGGGACTAGCGGAAAAGAGACCCAGTACTTC.

The chain has TRBV6-1 and TRBJ2-1; 16 bases are a match to TRBD2. This CDR3 is 18 amino acids long. The V segment lost 4 bases and the J segment 7 bases; nucleotides outside the gene matches: 10. Per the germline V gene, CDR1 is MNHNS and CDR2 is SASEGT. The chain's CDR3 is CASSALTGLAGGQNEQFF. CDR3 DNA sequence: TGTGCCAGCAGTGCCCTGACGGGACTAGCGGGAGGGCAAAATGAGCAGTTCTTC.

This clonotype appeared a few times. The chain carries TRBV15 and TRBJ2-1; no clear D. Trimming took off 1 base at V and 5 bases at J, with 9 bases between the two ends. The CDR3 totals 14 residues. Germline values: CDR1 LNHNV, CDR2 YYDKDF (reference sequence). CDR3 loop: CATSRGGTDNEQFF. CDR3 in DNA: TGTGCCACCAGCAGAGGCGGCACTGACAATGAGCAGTTCTTC.

The rearrangement uses TRBV18 and TRBJ2-5, with D unclear. The germline gives CDR1 KGHSH, CDR2 LQKENI. The CDR3 has 13 residues. Trimming removed 0 bases from V and 5 bases from J, with 7 bases in between. The CDR3 DNA sequence: TGTGCCAGCTCACCACCAGGTCCGGAGACCCAGTACTTC. Protein product: CASSPPGPETQYF.

This clonotype appeared many times. V and J are TRBV20-1 and TRBJ2-3; 8 bases map to TRBD2. The CDR3 is made up of 14 amino acids. Germline lookup yields CDR1 DFQATT and CDR2 SNEGSKA (reference sequence). Unmatched junction bases numbered 9, after V lost 4 bases and J lost 6 bases. The CDR3 protein is CSATKRAGGDTQYF. DNA of the CDR3: TGCAGTGCTACTAAACGGGCGGGAGGTGATACGCAGTATTTT.

The V call is TRBV5-1, the J call TRBJ2-6; D could derive from TRBD1 or TRBD2 (5 bases each). The germline gives CDR1 SGHRS, CDR2 YFSETQ. The V gene lost 0 bases and the J gene lost 2 bases, with 9 bases spanning the gap. This CDR3 is built from 16 residues. The CDR3 sequence is CASSLGGTAGANVLTF. For the CDR3, the DNA is TGCGCCAGCAGCTTGGGAGGGACGGCTGGGGCCAACGTCCTGACTTTC.

The rearrangement joins TRBV13 to TRBJ2-7; D uncertain. Deletions cut 7 bases from V and 2 bases from J, with 12 bases between. Germline V gene sequence: CDR1 PRHDT, CDR2 FYEKMQ (reference sequence). This CDR3 contains 13 residues. CDR3 bases: TGTGCCAGCACCCCACCGGGTACCTACGAGCAGTACTTC. It yields the protein CASTPPGTYEQYF.

This clonotype has at least ten counts. J is TRBJ1-1 and V is TRBV11-2; D ambiguous. The V end lost 2 bases, the J end lost 5 bases, and 9 bases lay between the germline ends. Germline loops: CDR1 SGHAT, CDR2 FQNNGV. The CDR3 loop spans 13 amino acids. DNA of the CDR3: TGTGCCAGCAGCTTAAGTCCTCGTACTGAAGCTTTCTTT. Translated: CASSLSPRTEAFF.

This chain connects TRBV6-2 or TRBV6-3 to TRBJ1-5; TRBD1 matches at 11 bases. Germline V CDR1 and CDR2: MNHEY, SVGEGT. V shed 7 bases and J 4 bases; nucleotides not matched to a gene: 12. This CDR3 has 17 residues. The CDR3 is CASTAPGTGGPNQPQHF. The CDR3 region has the DNA TGTGCCAGCACCGCCCCCGGGACAGGGGGTCCTAATCAGCCCCAGCATTTT.

This clonotype was detected ten times or more. J is TRBJ2-7 and V is TRBV28; D is unclear. The germline V gene encodes CDR1 MDHEN and CDR2 SYDVKM. The CDR3 runs 17 residues. Trimming pared 5 bases from V and 1 base from J, leaving 21 bases between. DNA for the CDR3: TGTGCCAGCAGTCTAACCGACGGTTACCCAATATCCTACGAGCAGTACTTC. This sequence encodes CASSLTDGYPISYEQYF. Complete variable domain (other parts from reference TRBV28 and TRBJ2-7): DVKVTQSSRYLVKRTGEKVFLECVQDMDHENMFWYRQDPGLGLRLIYFSYDVKMKEKGDIPEGYSVSREKKERFSLILESASTNQTSMYLCASSLTDGYPISYEQYFGPGTRLTVT.

The table lists this clonotype with many counts. CDR3 in amino acids: CSAIRQGTPNQPQHF. CDR3 DNA: TGCAGTGCCATTAGACAGGGGACTCCCAATCAGCCCCAGCATTTT. The rearrangement joins TRBV20-1 to TRBJ1-5, with 8 bases matching TRBD1. The CDR3 is 15 residues long. The V gene end was trimmed by 6 bases and the J gene end by 3 bases; junction bases not matched to a gene: 10. Germline V gene data show CDR1 as DFQATT and CDR2 as SNEGSKA (reference sequence).

V usage is TRBV6-6 and J usage is TRBJ2-7; perhaps TRBD2 as D (6 bases). Trimming removed 5 bases at V and 4 bases at J, with 15 bases between. Germline CDR1 reads MNHNY; CDR2 reads SVGAGI (reference sequence). The CDR3 has 14 amino acids. The CDR3 coding sequence is TGTGCCAGCAGTCTCGCCGGGGGAAAATACGAGCAGTACTTC. Translation gives CASSLAGGKYEQYF.

This clonotype was observed many times. The chain recombines TRBV28 with TRBJ2-3; maybe TRBD2 (6 bases). The CDR3 covers 14 residues. CDR1 is MDHEN and CDR2 is SYDVKM in the germline V gene. Trimming took off 6 bases at V and 0 bases at J, with 10 bases between the two ends. CDR3 residues: CASRGGTSTDTQYF. Here the CDR3 DNA reads TGTGCCAGCAGGGGCGGGACGAGCACAGATACGCAGTATTTT.

This sequence joins TRBV5-1 and TRBJ1-5; TRBD1 matches at 7 bases. V shed 4 bases and J 0 bases; nucleotides not matched to a gene: 7. This CDR3 spans 16 amino acids. Germline-derived CDR1 and CDR2 are SGHRS and YFSETQ. Written as DNA, the CDR3 is TGCGCCAGCAGCCTGGACTACAGGGGTAGCAATCAGCCCCAGCATTTT. Amino acid sequence: CASSLDYRGSNQPQHF.

There are many counts of this clonotype. The gene calls are TRBV28 and TRBJ2-1; 12 bases agree with TRBD2. The CDR3 covers 16 residues. From germline, CDR1 is MDHEN and CDR2 SYDVKM. J gave up 8 bases and V 2 bases, and 7 bases lay outside the gene matches. The DNA of the CDR3 is TGTGCCAGCAGTTTAGCAAGACTAGCGGGAGTTTATGAGCAGTTCTTC. It codes for CASSLARLAGVYEQFF.

The V gene is TRBV10-2, the J gene TRBJ2-1; 9 nucleotides align to TRBD1. Germline V gene lookup returns CDR1 WSHSY and CDR2 SAAADI. This CDR3 spans 15 amino acids. Trimming removed 4 bases from V and 8 bases from J; junction bases left unmatched: 9. The CDR3 coding sequence is TGCGCCAGCAGTGTAACAGGGGGCTTTGGGCATGAGCAGTTCTTC. Translating it yields CASSVTGGFGHEQFF.

There are a few counts of this clonotype. The chain recombines TRBV5-6 with TRBJ2-7, with 7 bases that match TRBD2. The CDR3 contains 13 residues. CDR1 is SGHDT, CDR2 YYEEEE, per germline. V was pared by 4 bases and J by 3 bases, with 4 bases of the junction left unmatched. The CDR3 spells CASSPRGVYEQYF. The CDR3 DNA follows: TGTGCCAGCAGCCCCCGGGGGGTCTACGAGCAGTACTTC. Variable domain in full (rest from reference TRBV5-6 and TRBJ2-7): DAGVTQSPTHLIKTRGQQVTLRCSPKSGHDTVSWYQQALGQGPQFIFQYYEEEERQRGNFPDRFSGHQFPNYSSELNVNALLLGDSALYLCASSPRGVYEQYFGPGTRLTVT.

This clonotype was seen more than once but under ten times. This sequence joins TRBV28 and TRBJ1-1; 7 nucleotides match TRBD1. The germline gives CDR1 MDHEN, CDR2 SYDVKM. V gave up 6 bases and J gave up 1 base; unmatched junction bases: 5. The CDR3 runs to 14 residues. The CDR3 region has the DNA TGTGCCAGCAGAGCCGGGACAGCGAACACTGAAGCTTTCTTT. Translation: CASRAGTANTEAFF.

The V call is TRBV7-8, the J call TRBJ1-5; D is ambiguous. The CDR3 runs to 13 residues. V was cut by 5 bases and J by 5 bases, with 10 bases left in between. The germline CDR1 and CDR2 sequences are SGHVS and FQNEAQ. The CDR3 region is CASSIQNDQPQHF. The CDR3 region has the DNA TGTGCCAGCAGCATACAGAATGATCAGCCCCAGCATTTT. Full variable domain (rest looked up from reference TRBV7-8 and TRBJ1-5): GAGVSQSPRYKVAKRGQDVALRCDPISGHVSLFWYQQALGQGPEFLTYFQNEAQLDKSGLPSDRFFAERPEGSVSTLKIQRTQQEDSAVYLCASSIQNDQPQHFGDGTRLSIL.

This clonotype was detected only a few times. The genes are TRBV20-1 and TRBJ2-6; D possibly corresponds to TRBD1 (6 bases). Trimming removed 6 bases at V and 2 bases at J, with 17 bases between. CDR1 DFQATT and CDR2 SNEGSKA come from the germline V gene (reference sequence). The length of the CDR3 is 16 residues. CDR3 sequence reads: CSAPTRQGTGANVLTF. CDR3 nucleotides: TGCAGTGCCCCAACCCGGCAGGGGACTGGGGCCAACGTCCTGACTTTC.

The V call is TRBV10-3, the J call TRBJ2-1, with 8 bases lining up with TRBD2. Germline V CDR1 and CDR2: ENHRY, SYGVKD. J was trimmed by 8 bases and V by 4 bases; bases with no gene match: 7. The CDR3 has 14 residues. CDR3 nucleotides: TGTGCCATCAGTGGAGCGGGAGCAGGGGATGAGCAGTTCTTC. It yields the protein CAISGAGAGDEQFF.

This clonotype was seen only a few times. The V and J genes are TRBV7-9 and TRBJ1-5, with D unclear. Germline V gives CDR1 SEHNR, CDR2 FQNEAQ (reference sequence). The CDR3 loop spans 12 amino acids. Trimming pared 1 base from V and 6 bases from J, leaving 4 bases between. This chain's CDR3 is CASSLETQPQHF. The CDR3 coding sequence is TGTGCCAGCAGCTTAGAGACTCAGCCCCAGCATTTT.

The sample holds a few counts of this clonotype. The chain employs TRBV20-1 and TRBJ2-2; 8 bases fit TRBD2. V trimming: 0 bases; J trimming: 1 base; junction bases outside the gene matches: 7. Germline loops: CDR1 DFQATT, CDR2 SNEGSKA (reference sequence). The CDR3 loop spans 17 amino acids. For the CDR3, the DNA is TGCAGTGCTAGAGATAGTCGCCTAGCGGGGAACACCGGGGAGCTGTTTTTT. Translating it yields CSARDSRLAGNTGELFF.

The sample holds many counts of this clonotype. The rearrangement links TRBV28 to TRBJ2-7; 9 nucleotides line up with TRBD1. Trimming removed 5 bases from V and 5 bases from J; junction bases left unmatched: 7. The CDR3 is made up of 14 amino acids. Germline V CDR1 and CDR2: MDHEN, SYDVKM. The CDR3 DNA reads TGTGCCAGCAGTCTACAGGGGGCTCCCCACGAGCAGTACTTC. Encoded protein: CASSLQGAPHEQYF.

The chain combines TRBV28 with TRBJ1-5; the D gene is possibly TRBD1 (5 bases). The CDR3 sequence is 14 residues long. V lost 7 bases, J lost 7 bases, and 17 bases lay in between. Germline V gives CDR1 MDHEN, CDR2 SYDVKM. For the CDR3, the DNA is TGTGCCAGCATTCTGGGGCAGGGAAGGCAGCCCCAGCATTTT. It codes for CASILGQGRQPQHF.

This clonotype was recorded at least ten times. The chain recombines TRBV7-2 with TRBJ2-1, with D uncertain. Trimming took off 5 bases at V and 5 bases at J, with 13 bases between the two ends. The V gene's germline CDR1 is SGHTA and CDR2 FQGNSA. The CDR3 has 14 residues. CDR3 DNA sequence: TGTGCCAGCAGCCCCTCAAGAGACCACAATGAGCAGTTCTTC. Amino acids: CASSPSRDHNEQFF.

V usage is TRBV7-9 and J usage is TRBJ2-1; D gene ambiguous. Germline V gene lookup returns CDR1 SEHNR and CDR2 FQNEAQ (reference sequence). The CDR3 has 16 amino acids. Trimming stripped 5 bases from V and 0 bases from J, with 14 bases between. The CDR3 region is CASSPLFLVSYNEQFF. The CDR3 DNA reads as TGTGCCAGCAGCCCACTTTTTTTAGTCTCCTACAATGAGCAGTTCTTC.

At least ten counts were recorded for this clonotype. The CDR3 DNA reads TGTGCCAGCAGCCTCTTATTGGGGGTGACCGGGGAGCTGTTTTTT. Residues: CASSLLLGVTGELFF. The genes are TRBV7-2 and TRBJ2-2; TRBD1 or TRBD2 may be the D gene (5 bases each). This CDR3 region has 15 residues. V was shortened by 5 bases and J by 5 bases, with 15 bases between the two germline ends. The V gene's germline CDR1 is SGHTA and CDR2 FQGNSA. Full variable domain (missing parts from reference TRBV7-2 and TRBJ2-2): GAGVSQSPSNKVTEKGKDVELRCDPISGHTALYWYRQSLGQGLEFLIYFQGNSAPDKSGLPSDRFSAERTGGSVSTLTIQRTQQEDSAVYLCASSLLLGVTGELFFGEGSRLTVL.

The genes are TRBV24-1 and TRBJ2-5, with 8 bases aligning to TRBD2. Germline values: CDR1 KGHDR, CDR2 SFDVKD. After removal of 3 bases from V and 5 bases from J, the junction contained 7 bases not matched to a gene. The CDR3 extends over 15 amino acids. CDR3 sequence: CATSDPAGAEETQYF. Here the CDR3 DNA reads TGTGCCACCAGTGATCCAGCGGGAGCGGAGGAGACCCAGTACTTC.

The rearrangement uses TRBV29-1 and TRBJ2-7, with 8 bases matching TRBD1. Germline lookup yields CDR1 SQVTM and CDR2 ANQGSEA. The CDR3 runs to 17 residues. V was clipped by 4 bases and J by 1 base; unmatched bases: 15. CDR3 in amino acids: CSVVGRGQSTRSYEQYF. The CDR3 DNA sequence: TGCAGCGTTGTTGGCAGGGGGCAAAGTACTAGGTCCTACGAGCAGTACTTC.